This T cell receptor beta chain was sequenced during a study of blood T cell repertoires in COVID-19. Study at large: PBMCs, B-cell-depleted T cells, or T cells provided the cDNA or gDNA that made up the material.

This clone has more than one count but fewer than ten. The data were produced by immunoSEQ multiplex PCR, yet TCRdb's version contains in-frame clones alone and is incomplete. This sample carries over 70,000 clones, 80% of them seen once, and the ten largest clones take over 15%. The sequenced material came from peripheral blood. This receptor was obtained from a woman older than 75 with acute or convalescent COVID-19.

CDR3 DNA sequence: TGCGCCAGCAGCCCCCCAGGGGCCCTCTCCTACGAGCAGTACTTC. Its translation is CASSPPGALSYEQYF. This rearrangement joins TRBV4-1 to TRBJ2-7; D perhaps matches TRBD1 (6 bases). V lost 4 bases and J 0 bases, leaving 13 bases between the germline ends. This CDR3 is 15 amino acids long. CDR1 and CDR2 (germline): MGHRA, YSYEKL.